The clone carrying this TCR beta chain occurred many times. The antigen is not known. These data are taken from a study of T cell repertoires in cytomegalovirus infection. For the study at large: Both CMV infection and a matching HLA type were indicated by public TCR beta signatures. Study-wide results and limits: HLA-C-restricted CMV-specific TCR beta clonotypes prevailed in the ex vivo response.

The CDR3 contains 14 residues. Losses at the gene ends were 4 bases for V and 4 bases for J; bases not matched to a gene: 6. Germline assignment: CDR1 GTSNPN and CDR2 SVGIG (reference sequence). TCRdb analysed the reads with MiXCR anew, one entry per CDR3 protein. This repertoire shows 150,000 to 200,000 distinct CDR3 sequences, 13% to 15% found once; its top ten account for approximately 30%. Sequencing input: PBMCs. The TCR sequence derives from a human donor in good health (CMV status not recorded). Some clones in this sample may be carry-over from other donors' samples. The rearrangement uses TRBV30 and TRBJ1-4, with 7 bases aligning to TRBD1. CDR3: CAWNPGQLNEKLFF. In DNA, the CDR3 is TGTGCCTGGAACCCGGGACAGCTTAATGAAAAACTGTTTTTT.